This T cell receptor beta chain was recorded in a study of radiation and T cells in renal cell carcinoma (dated by TCRdb to between 2020 and 2021). Describing the broader study: The samples were obtained from a clinical trial, where primary renal cell carcinomas were treated with 15 Gy stereotactic body radiation therapy and then removed by nephrectomy 4 weeks afterward. Across all 55 or so samples, 4,016,671 unique CDR3 nucleotide sequences, encoding 2,658,974 unique CDR3 amino acid sequences, were identified. A total of around 50 samples underwent TCR beta sequencing, made up of some 26 tumors and some 27 peripheral blood samples. Paper-wide results and their limitations: With a single-armed trial design, the study had no way to address how radiation dose or scheduling affects the TCR repertoire. Blood repertoire dynamics were not followed beyond 4 weeks after treatment. Because pretreatment tumor biopsies were not available, the baseline intratumoral presence of clonotypes could not be determined. In blood, the top tumor clonotypes increased between baseline and 2 weeks post-radiation and then shrank by 4 weeks, which suggests that tumor-resident clones expanded only transiently.

The time point label corresponds to: baseline pretreatment blood. Sample treatment or condition, as interpreted from the label and publication: 15 Gy SBRT to primary tumor, nephrectomy 4 weeks later. To follow tumor-enriched clonotypes, peripheral blood was collected serially from radiation-treated patients at baseline and again at 2 weeks and 4 weeks after SBRT. Every patient's renal cell carcinoma showed clear cell pathology. Genomic DNA for TCR sequencing was prepared using the QIAamp DNA Blood Mini Kit (Qiagen). The analyses included only samples that passed all quality control checks. The CDR3 starts with the cysteine, ends with the phenylalanine, and has 14 residues. This entry keeps only the CDR3 DNA: 42 bases, framed from base 1. CDR1 and CDR2 (MNHEY, SVGAGI) derive from the germline V gene. The V and J ends are trimmed by 0 bases and 6 bases, leaving 10 bases between them. TCR beta libraries were generated from genomic DNA with the immunoSEQ kit, following the manufacturer's recommendations. To prepare the libraries, a first multiplex PCR with proprietary primers was run, followed by a second PCR that added unique barcodes, and a bead cleanup was done after each round. A kit-provided positive control reaction and a negative control reaction were included in every sample batch. The final libraries were assessed on an Agilent 4200 TapeStation D1000 ScreenTape, pooled by volume, and quantified by qPCR. An Illumina NextSeq500 fitted with a MidOutput 150-cycle cartridge performed the sequencing, running 156 Read1 cycles and 15 Index1 cycles with the kit's custom primers. The pooled library was loaded at roughly 0.93 pM, with a roughly 21% PhiX control spiked in. Per the authors' processing: Vendor-processed data were analyzed in R, and a clonotype was defined as all T cells sharing the same CDR3 nucleotide sequence. In the clone abundance analyses, frequencies were normalized to the 10,000 most abundant clones in each sample. Before analysis, public T cell clones were removed, and these numbered fewer than six per sample on average. Tumor-enriched clonotypes and baseline blood-enriched clonotypes were defined as those with an abundance difference of at least 32-fold between compartments. A beta-binomial differential abundance model was applied to find clonotypes that expanded or contracted between blood time points. The Baroni-Urbani and Buser coefficient was used to measure tumor-blood repertoire similarity, and groups were compared with two-tailed Wilcoxon tests in R. The table was pulled from immuneACCESS by TCRdb, which kept in-frame rearrangements only. Such tables lose some clones; where checked, under half of the loss comes from unresolved V genes, and the rest has no known cause. V and J calls and clone size come straight from that table; D and trimming were deduced from the DNA. In all, the sample holds about 130,000 clones, and 88% of those were seen once. The ten largest clones capture more than 10% of the sample.

To note about this clone: Its antigen is still unknown. Base-call qualities are not available, and no considerably larger clone is one nucleotide away.

This sequence was found in a woman aged 50 to 60 with renal cell carcinoma. The sequence joins TRBV6-5 to TRBJ2-3, with the D gene call left open. The input for sequencing was blood, taken from a patient whose treatment included radiotherapy and nephrectomy. The CDR3 has the sequence CASSYSGASDTQYF. The DNA sequence is TGTGCCAGCAGTTACTCGGGTGCAAGCGATACGCAGTATTTT.